A selection of T cell receptor beta chains follows, all from one sample in a study of spatial heterogeneity in lung cancer. TCRdb re-called the 5' RACE reads through MiXCR, storing one row per CDR3 protein. The table includes 80,000 to 95,000 distinct CDR3 sequences, under 9% detected once. The sample in question was PBMCs, obtained at surgery. The source of these receptors is a male donor with early-stage non-small cell lung cancer. The CDR3 runs from the conserved cysteine through the conserved F or W. The order of the fields is V gene, J gene, CDR3 protein.

TRBV28	TRBJ1-1	CASSLDRVPLEAFF
TRBV7-9	TRBJ2-7	CASSPRTGETYEQYF
TRBV29-1	TRBJ2-3	CSVQGSDTQYF
TRBV12-3/TRBV12-4	TRBJ1-1	CASSPTRGVGHTEAFF
TRBV21-1	TRBJ2-7	CASSKSSDSCQYEQYF
TRBV11-2	TRBJ2-1	CASSLERVGIGNEQFF
TRBV7-2	TRBJ1-6	CASKPLGDSNSPLHF
TRBV5-1	TRBJ2-1	CASSSTGGSYNEQFF
TRBV5-1	TRBJ1-2	CASSLEGQSYGYTF
TRBV28	TRBJ1-4	CASSPPPATNEKLFF
TRBV4-2	TRBJ2-2	CASTEPSGGARTGELFF